Listed below are T cell receptor beta chains from one sample, sequenced in a study of blood T cells in healthy people across ages. Via MiXCR, TCRdb re-called the 5' RACE reads, giving one row per CDR3 protein. Found here are hundreds of thousands of distinct CDR3 sequences, 46% of them singletons; the top ten hold about a sixth. Sequences were obtained from blood. These TCRs come from an elderly man in good health. The CDR3 runs from the conserved cysteine through the conserved F or W. Each record gives: CDR3 protein, V gene, D gene, J gene. D genes are given only for firm matches.

CDR3aa: CATSGSRGNEQFF
v_gene: TRBV15
d_gene: .
j_gene: TRBJ2-1

CDR3aa: CASSYSGGQLYGYTF
v_gene: TRBV6-7
d_gene: .
j_gene: TRBJ1-2

CDR3aa: CSASPTVGSISYEQYF
v_gene: TRBV20-1
d_gene: .
j_gene: TRBJ2-7

CDR3aa: CASSPASGTGELFF
v_gene: TRBV6-6
d_gene: .
j_gene: TRBJ2-2

CDR3aa: CSVNPSAGNYGYTF
v_gene: TRBV29-1
d_gene: .
j_gene: TRBJ1-2

CDR3aa: CSVGMLFDNEQFF
v_gene: TRBV29-1
d_gene: .
j_gene: TRBJ2-1

CDR3aa: CASSSQGQTQYF
v_gene: TRBV7-2
d_gene: .
j_gene: TRBJ2-5

CDR3aa: CASRPTSGSSEQFF
v_gene: TRBV27
d_gene: TRBD2
j_gene: TRBJ2-1

CDR3aa: CASSFGGTSGSPYEQYF
v_gene: TRBV12-3/TRBV12-4
d_gene: TRBD2
j_gene: TRBJ2-7

CDR3aa: CSASRDTSTGELFF
v_gene: TRBV20-1
d_gene: .
j_gene: TRBJ2-2

CDR3aa: CASSLSGRTGELFF
v_gene: TRBV5-1
d_gene: .
j_gene: TRBJ2-2

CDR3aa: CASSLEPPAGGETQYF
v_gene: TRBV5-1
d_gene: TRBD2
j_gene: TRBJ2-5

CDR3aa: CASSSTRDRNYEQYF
v_gene: TRBV7-3
d_gene: TRBD1
j_gene: TRBJ2-7

CDR3aa: CASSSRGLFNEQFF
v_gene: TRBV7-2
d_gene: TRBD1
j_gene: TRBJ2-1

CDR3aa: CASSPEQGADYGYTF
v_gene: TRBV9
d_gene: TRBD1
j_gene: TRBJ1-2

CDR3aa: CSARDFGLAGTDTQYF
v_gene: TRBV20-1
d_gene: TRBD2
j_gene: TRBJ2-3

CDR3aa: CASSWDRGRHNSPPHF
v_gene: TRBV12-3/TRBV12-4
d_gene: TRBD1
j_gene: TRBJ1-6

CDR3aa: CSAARLAGGPYEQYF
v_gene: TRBV20-1
d_gene: TRBD2
j_gene: TRBJ2-7

CDR3aa: CASSPGTGISYNEQFF
v_gene: TRBV5-1
d_gene: TRBD1
j_gene: TRBJ2-1

CDR3aa: CASSQWSGGGLQETQYF
v_gene: TRBV3-1
d_gene: .
j_gene: TRBJ2-5

CDR3aa: CASSQGSTVAFF
v_gene: TRBV3-1
d_gene: .
j_gene: TRBJ1-1

CDR3aa: CASSLGGMGGNEQFF
v_gene: TRBV7-2
d_gene: .
j_gene: TRBJ2-1

CDR3aa: CASSLSRQLTEAFF
v_gene: TRBV7-2
d_gene: .
j_gene: TRBJ1-1

CDR3aa: CSARGTSAAHEQFF
v_gene: TRBV20-1
d_gene: TRBD2
j_gene: TRBJ2-1

CDR3aa: CASSSTGSGYGYTF
v_gene: TRBV5-6
d_gene: TRBD1
j_gene: TRBJ1-2

CDR3aa: CSASTQGARNTEAFF
v_gene: TRBV29-1
d_gene: .
j_gene: TRBJ1-1

CDR3aa: CASSYDRVTLYEQYF
v_gene: TRBV27
d_gene: TRBD1
j_gene: .

CDR3aa: CASSQTGGAAFF
v_gene: TRBV7-2
d_gene: .
j_gene: TRBJ1-1